This T cell receptor beta chain was identified in a study of CD8+ T cells in alopecia areata. Study in general: Twice a day, 5 to 10 mg of oral tofacitinib was administered to treated patients. Tofacitinib was given for 6 to 18 months, then stopped for 6 months. Study-wide results and caveats: Sequence data from scalp samples additionally include resident alphabeta T cells of normal skin. Mice showed TCR sharing more clearly than patients did, possibly owing to HLA.

Extraction of RNA preceded its reverse transcription into cDNA, which served as the sequencing template. The repertoire was sequenced with immunoSEQ multiplex PCR; TCRdb's copy has only in-frame clones and lacks some. The sample contains approximately 200,000 clones, about three fifths of which appear only once. A word on this clone: Its antigen is not known.

Treatment given: oral pan-JAK inhibitor, 5-10 mg twice daily. Trimming cost V 7 bases and J 5 bases, with 20 bases left between them. The CDR3 is 15 residues long. Germline assignment: CDR1 MNHNS and CDR2 SASEGT. The source is a human donor with alopecia areata. The rearrangement links TRBV6-1 to TRBJ2-5; the D gene is possibly TRBD1 (5 bases). The sample was CD4+ T cells sorted from blood, taken at week 4, from a patient treated with tofacitinib. CDR3 protein: CASTIGHGAEETQYF. Here the CDR3 DNA reads TGTGCCAGCACCATAGGACATGGGGCGGAGGAGACCCAGTACTTC.